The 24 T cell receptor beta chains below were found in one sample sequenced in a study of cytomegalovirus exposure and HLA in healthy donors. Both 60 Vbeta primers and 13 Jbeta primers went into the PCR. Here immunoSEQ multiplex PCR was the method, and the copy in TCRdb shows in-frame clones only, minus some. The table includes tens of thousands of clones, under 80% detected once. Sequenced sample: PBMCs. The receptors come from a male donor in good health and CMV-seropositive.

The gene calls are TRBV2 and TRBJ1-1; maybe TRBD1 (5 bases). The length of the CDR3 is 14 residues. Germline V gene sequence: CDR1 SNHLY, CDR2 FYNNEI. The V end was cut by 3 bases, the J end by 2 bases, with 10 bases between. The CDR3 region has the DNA TGTGCCAGCAGTGAGAGCAGGGCTAACACTGAAGCTTTCTTT. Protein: CASSESRANTEAFF.

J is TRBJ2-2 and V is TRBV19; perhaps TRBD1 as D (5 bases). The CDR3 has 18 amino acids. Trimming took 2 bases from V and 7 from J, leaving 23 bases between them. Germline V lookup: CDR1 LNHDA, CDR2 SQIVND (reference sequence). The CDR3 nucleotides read TGTGCCAGTAGTATAATAGGTCAGGGTTGGGTCAGAGACGGGGAGCTGTTTTTT. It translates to CASSIIGQGWVRDGELFF.

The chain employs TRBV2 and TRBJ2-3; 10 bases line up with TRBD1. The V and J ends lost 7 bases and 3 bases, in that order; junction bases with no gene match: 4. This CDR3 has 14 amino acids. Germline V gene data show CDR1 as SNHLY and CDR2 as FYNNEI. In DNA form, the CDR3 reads TGTGCCAGCAACCGGGACAGGGGAACAGATACGCAGTATTTT. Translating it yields CASNRDRGTDTQYF.

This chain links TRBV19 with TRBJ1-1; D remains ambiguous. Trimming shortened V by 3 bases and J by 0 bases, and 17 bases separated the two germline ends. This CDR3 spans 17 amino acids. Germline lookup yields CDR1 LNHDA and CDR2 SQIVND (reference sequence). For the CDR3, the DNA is TGTGCCAGTAGTATTCAAGGGAGGAGCCTCGTGAACACTGAAGCTTTCTTT. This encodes CASSIQGRSLVNTEAFF.

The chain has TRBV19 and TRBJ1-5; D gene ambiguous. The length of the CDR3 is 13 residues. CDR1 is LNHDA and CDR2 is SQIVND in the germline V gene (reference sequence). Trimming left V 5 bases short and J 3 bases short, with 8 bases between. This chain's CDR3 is CASSFNFNQPQHF. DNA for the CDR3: TGTGCCAGTAGTTTTAACTTCAATCAGCCCCAGCATTTT.

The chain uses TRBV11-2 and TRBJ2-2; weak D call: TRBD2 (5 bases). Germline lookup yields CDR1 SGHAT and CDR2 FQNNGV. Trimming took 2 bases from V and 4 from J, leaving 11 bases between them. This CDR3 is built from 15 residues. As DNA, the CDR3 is TGTGCCAGCAGCTTAATCAGCGGATCCACCGGGGAGCTGTTTTTT. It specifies CASSLISGSTGELFF. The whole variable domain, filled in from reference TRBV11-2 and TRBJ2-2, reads EAGVAQSPRYKIIEKRQSVAFWCNPISGHATLYWYQQILGQGPKLLIQFQNNGVVDDSQLPKDRFSAERLKGVDSTLKIQPAKLEDSAVYLCASSLISGSTGELFFGEGSRLTVL.

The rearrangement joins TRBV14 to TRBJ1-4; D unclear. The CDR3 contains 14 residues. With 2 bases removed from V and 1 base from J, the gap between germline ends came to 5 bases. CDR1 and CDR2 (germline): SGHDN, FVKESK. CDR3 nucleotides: TGTGCCAGCAGCCAATATCGAACTAATGAAAAACTGTTTTTT. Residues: CASSQYRTNEKLFF.

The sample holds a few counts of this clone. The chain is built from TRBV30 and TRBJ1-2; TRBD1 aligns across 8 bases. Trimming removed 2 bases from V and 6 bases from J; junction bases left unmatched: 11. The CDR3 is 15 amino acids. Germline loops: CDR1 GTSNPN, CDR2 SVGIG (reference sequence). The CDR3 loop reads CAWSLQGAQRNGYTF. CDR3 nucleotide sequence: TGTGCCTGGAGTTTGCAGGGGGCGCAGAGGAATGGCTACACCTTC.

The CDR3 loop reads CASRQQGADTGELFF. The CDR3 DNA sequence: TGTGCCAGCAGGCAACAGGGGGCAGACACCGGGGAGCTGTTTTTT. This sequence joins TRBV5-5 and TRBJ2-2, with 9 bases aligning to TRBD1. CDR1 is SGHKS, CDR2 YYEKEE, per germline (reference sequence). CDR3 length: 15 amino acids. V lost 5 bases to trimming and J lost 3 bases; unmatched junction nucleotides: 5.

As DNA, the CDR3 is TGTGCCAGTAGTTCTGGGAGCGGGGGAGACTACGAGCAGTACTTC. Its protein is CASSSGSGGDYEQYF. The rearrangement uses TRBV19 and TRBJ2-7; 8 bases align to TRBD2. The length of the CDR3 is 15 residues. Per germline, CDR1 LNHDA and CDR2 SQIVND (reference sequence). Trimming at V came to 5 bases and at J to 3 bases, leaving 9 bases not matched to a gene.

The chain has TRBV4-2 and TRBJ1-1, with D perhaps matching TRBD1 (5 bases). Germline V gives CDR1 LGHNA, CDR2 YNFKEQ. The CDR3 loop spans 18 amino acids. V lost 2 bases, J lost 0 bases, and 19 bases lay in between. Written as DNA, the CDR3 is TGTGCCAGCAGCCAAATAGGGGTTTATCTCTCCATGAACACTGAAGCTTTCTTT. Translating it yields CASSQIGVYLSMNTEAFF.

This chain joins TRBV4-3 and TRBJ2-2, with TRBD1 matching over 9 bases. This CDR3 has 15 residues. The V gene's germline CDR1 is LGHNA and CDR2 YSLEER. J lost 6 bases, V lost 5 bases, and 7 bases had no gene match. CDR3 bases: TGCGCCAGCAGCGGAGGACAGGGGTTTGCCGGGGAGCTGTTTTTT. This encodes CASSGGQGFAGELFF.

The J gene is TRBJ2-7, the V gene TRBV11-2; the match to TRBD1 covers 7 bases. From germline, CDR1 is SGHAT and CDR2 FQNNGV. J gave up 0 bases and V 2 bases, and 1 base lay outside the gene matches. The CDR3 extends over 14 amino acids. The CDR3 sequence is CASSLQGVSYEQYF. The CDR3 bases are TGTGCCAGCAGCTTACAGGGGGTCTCCTACGAGCAGTACTTC.

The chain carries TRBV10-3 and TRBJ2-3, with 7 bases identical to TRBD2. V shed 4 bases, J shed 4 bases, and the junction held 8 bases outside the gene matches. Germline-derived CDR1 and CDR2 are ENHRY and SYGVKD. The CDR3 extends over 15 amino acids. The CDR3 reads CAISGGGVGADTQYF. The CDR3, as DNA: TGTGCCATCAGTGGGGGAGGGGTGGGTGCAGATACGCAGTATTTT.

The CDR3: CASSSLPKTLAGVGKTQYF. CDR3 in DNA: TGTGCCAGCAGCTCCCTCCCCAAGACCCTAGCGGGGGTTGGCAAGACCCAGTACTTC. This chain joins TRBV11-2 and TRBJ2-5; TRBD2 agrees at 10 bases. Trimming removed 4 bases from V and 6 bases from J; junction bases left unmatched: 20. The CDR3 loop spans 19 amino acids. The germline V gene has CDR1 SGHAT and CDR2 FQNNGV.

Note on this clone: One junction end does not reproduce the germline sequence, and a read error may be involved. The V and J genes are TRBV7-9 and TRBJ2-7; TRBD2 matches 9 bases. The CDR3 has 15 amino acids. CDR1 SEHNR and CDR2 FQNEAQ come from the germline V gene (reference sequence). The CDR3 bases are TGTTCCAGCAGCGAGGGACTAGCTGGTGTCTACGAGCAGTACTTC. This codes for CSSSEGLAGVYEQYF.

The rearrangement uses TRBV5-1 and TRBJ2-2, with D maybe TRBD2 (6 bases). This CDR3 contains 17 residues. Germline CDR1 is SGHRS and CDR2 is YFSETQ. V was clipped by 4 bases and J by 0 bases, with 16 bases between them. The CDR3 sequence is CASSGGMTASNTGELFF. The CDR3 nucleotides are TGCGCCAGCAGCGGGGGGATGACAGCGTCGAACACCGGGGAGCTGTTTTTT.

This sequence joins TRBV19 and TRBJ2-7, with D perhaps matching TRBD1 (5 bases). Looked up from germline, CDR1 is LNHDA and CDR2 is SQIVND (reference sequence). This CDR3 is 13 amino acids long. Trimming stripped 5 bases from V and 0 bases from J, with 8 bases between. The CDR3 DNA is TGTGCCAGTAGTCAACAGGCCTCCTACGAGCAGTACTTC. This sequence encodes CASSQQASYEQYF. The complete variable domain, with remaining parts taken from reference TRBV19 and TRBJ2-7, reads DGGITQSPKYLFRKEGQNVTLSCEQNLNHDAMYWYRQDPGQGLRLIYYSQIVNDFQKGDIAEGYSVSREKKESFPLTVTSAQKNPTAFYLCASSQQASYEQYFGPGTRLTVT.

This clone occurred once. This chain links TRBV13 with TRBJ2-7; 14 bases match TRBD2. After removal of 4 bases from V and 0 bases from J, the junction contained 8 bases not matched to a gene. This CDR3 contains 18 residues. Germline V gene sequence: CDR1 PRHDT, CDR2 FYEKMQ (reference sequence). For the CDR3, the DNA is TGTGCCAGCAGCTCCGGACTAGCGGGGGGCTCGATCTCCTACGAGCAGTACTTC. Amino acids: CASSSGLAGGSISYEQYF. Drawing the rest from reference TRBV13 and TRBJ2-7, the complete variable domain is AAGVIQSPRHLIKEKRETATLKCYPIPRHDTVYWYQQGPGQDPQFLISFYEKMQSDKGSIPDRFSAQQFSDYHSELNMSSLELGDSALYFCASSSGLAGGSISYEQYFGPGTRLTVT.

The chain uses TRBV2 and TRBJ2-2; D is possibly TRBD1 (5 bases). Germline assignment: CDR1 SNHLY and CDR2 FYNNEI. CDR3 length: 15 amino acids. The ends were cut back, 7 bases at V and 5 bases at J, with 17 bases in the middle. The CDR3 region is CASTTGPRETGELFF. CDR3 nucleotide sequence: TGTGCCAGCACGACCGGGCCCAGGGAAACCGGGGAGCTGTTTTTT.

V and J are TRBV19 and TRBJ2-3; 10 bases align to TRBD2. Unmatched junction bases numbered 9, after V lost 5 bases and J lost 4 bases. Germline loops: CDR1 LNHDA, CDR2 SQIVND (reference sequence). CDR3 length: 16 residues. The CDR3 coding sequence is TGTGCCAGTAGTTCCACTTATAGCGGGAGGTCAGATACGCAGTATTTT. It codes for CASSSTYSGRSDTQYF.

The CDR3 DNA follows: TGTGCCATCAATAACCGGGACAGGGGCGAGGATGAGCAGTTCTTC. Translating gives CAINNRDRGEDEQFF. V is TRBV10-3 and J is TRBJ2-1, with TRBD1 identical over 10 bases. The germline gives CDR1 ENHRY, CDR2 SYGVKD. The CDR3 consists of 15 residues. J was trimmed by 8 bases and V by 7 bases; bases with no gene match: 11.

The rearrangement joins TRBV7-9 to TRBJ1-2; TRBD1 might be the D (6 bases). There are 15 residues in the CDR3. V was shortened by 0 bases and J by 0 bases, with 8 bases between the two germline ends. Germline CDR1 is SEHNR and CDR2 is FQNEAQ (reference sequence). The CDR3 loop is CASSLAGGANYGYTF. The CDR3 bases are TGTGCCAGCAGCTTAGCAGGGGGAGCTAACTATGGCTACACCTTC. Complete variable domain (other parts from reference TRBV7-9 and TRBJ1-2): DTGVSQNPRHKITKRGQNVTFRCDPISEHNRLYWYRQTLGQGPEFLTYFQNEAQLEKSRLLSDRFSAERPKGSFSTLEIQRTEQGDSAMYLCASSLAGGANYGYTFGSGTRLTVV.

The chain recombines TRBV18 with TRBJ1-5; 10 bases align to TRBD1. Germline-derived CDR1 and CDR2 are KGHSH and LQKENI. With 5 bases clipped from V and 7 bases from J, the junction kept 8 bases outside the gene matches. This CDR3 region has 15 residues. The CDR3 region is CASSGGTGDLQPQHF. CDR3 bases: TGTGCCAGCTCAGGGGGGACAGGGGATTTACAGCCCCAGCATTTT.